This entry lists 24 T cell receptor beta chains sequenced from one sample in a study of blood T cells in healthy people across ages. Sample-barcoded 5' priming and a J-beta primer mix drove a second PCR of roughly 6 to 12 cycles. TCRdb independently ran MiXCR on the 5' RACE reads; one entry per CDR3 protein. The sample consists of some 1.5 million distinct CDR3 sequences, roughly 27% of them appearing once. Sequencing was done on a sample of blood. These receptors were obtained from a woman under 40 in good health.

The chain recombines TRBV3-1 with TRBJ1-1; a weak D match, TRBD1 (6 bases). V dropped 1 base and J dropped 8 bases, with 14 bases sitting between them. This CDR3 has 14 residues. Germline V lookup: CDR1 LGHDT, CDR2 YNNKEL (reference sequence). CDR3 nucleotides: TGTGCCAGCAGCCAAGTTGCGGGGGCACCCGAAGCTTTCTTT. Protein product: CASSQVAGAPEAFF.

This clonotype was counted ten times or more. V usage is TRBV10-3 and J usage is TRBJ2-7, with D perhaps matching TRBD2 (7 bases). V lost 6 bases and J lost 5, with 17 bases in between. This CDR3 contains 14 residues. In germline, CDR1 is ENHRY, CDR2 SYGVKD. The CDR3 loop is CAIRLGGGEDEQYF. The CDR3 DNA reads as TGTGCCATCAGGCTGGGCGGGGGCGAGGACGAGCAGTACTTC.

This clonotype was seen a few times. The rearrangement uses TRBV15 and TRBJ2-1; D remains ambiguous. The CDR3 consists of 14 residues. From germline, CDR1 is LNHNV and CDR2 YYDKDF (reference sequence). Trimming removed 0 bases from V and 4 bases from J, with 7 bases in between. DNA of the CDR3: TGTGCCACCAGCAGAGATGGCGAATACAATGAGCAGTTCTTC. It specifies CATSRDGEYNEQFF.

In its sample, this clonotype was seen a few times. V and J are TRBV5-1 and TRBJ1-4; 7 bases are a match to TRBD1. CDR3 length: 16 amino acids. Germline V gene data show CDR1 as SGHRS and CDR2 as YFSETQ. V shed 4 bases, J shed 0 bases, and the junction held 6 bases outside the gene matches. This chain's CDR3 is CASSVGQPATNEKLFF. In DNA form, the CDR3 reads TGCGCCAGCAGCGTGGGACAGCCGGCAACTAATGAAAAACTGTTTTTT.

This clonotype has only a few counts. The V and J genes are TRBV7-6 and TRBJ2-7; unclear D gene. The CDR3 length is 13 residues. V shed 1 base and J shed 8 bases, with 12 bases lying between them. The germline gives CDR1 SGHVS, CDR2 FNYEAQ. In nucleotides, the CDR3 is TGTGCCAGCAGCTTAGGGCCCTCGGGCAAGCAGTACTTC. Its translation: CASSLGPSGKQYF.

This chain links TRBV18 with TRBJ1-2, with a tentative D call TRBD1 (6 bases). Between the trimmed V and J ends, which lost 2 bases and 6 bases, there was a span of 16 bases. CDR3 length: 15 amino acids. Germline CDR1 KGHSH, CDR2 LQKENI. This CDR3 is CASSPSRGGEDGYTF. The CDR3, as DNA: TGTGCCAGCTCACCATCCCGAGGGGGTGAGGATGGCTACACCTTC.

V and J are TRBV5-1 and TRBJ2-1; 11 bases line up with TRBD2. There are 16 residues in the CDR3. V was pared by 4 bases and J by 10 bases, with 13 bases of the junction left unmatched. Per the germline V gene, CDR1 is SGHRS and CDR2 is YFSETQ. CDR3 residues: CASSPILAGVREEQFF. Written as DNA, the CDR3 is TGCGCCAGCAGCCCCATACTAGCGGGGGTTAGGGAAGAGCAGTTCTTC.

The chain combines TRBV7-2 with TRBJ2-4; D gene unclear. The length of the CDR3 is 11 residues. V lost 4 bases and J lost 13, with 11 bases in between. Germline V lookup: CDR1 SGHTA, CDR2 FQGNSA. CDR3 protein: CASSSSVIQYF. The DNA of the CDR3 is TGTGCCAGCAGCTCCTCCGTGATACAGTACTTC.

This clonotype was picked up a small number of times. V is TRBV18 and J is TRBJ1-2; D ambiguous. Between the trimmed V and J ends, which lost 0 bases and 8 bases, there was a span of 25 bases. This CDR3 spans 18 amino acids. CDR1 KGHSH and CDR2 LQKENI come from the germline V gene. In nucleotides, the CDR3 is TGTGCCAGCTCACCACCTGGCGGGAGACGACTCCTTACTGGGGGCTACACCTTC. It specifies CASSPPGGRRLLTGGYTF.

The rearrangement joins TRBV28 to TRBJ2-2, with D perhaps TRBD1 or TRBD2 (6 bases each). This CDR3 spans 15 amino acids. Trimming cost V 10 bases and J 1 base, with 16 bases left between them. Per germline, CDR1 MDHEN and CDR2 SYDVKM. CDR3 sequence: CATLSGAVNTGELFF. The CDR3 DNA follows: TGTGCCACCCTCTCGGGGGCCGTGAACACCGGGGAGCTGTTTTTT.

The CDR3 nucleotides are TGTGCCAGCAGCTTAGAGGTTTGGTCGAGCTCCTACAATGAGCAGTTCTTC. It is translated as CASSLEVWSSSYNEQFF. The rearrangement joins TRBV7-6 to TRBJ2-1; D gene unclear. Per germline, CDR1 SGHVS and CDR2 FNYEAQ. CDR3 length: 17 amino acids. Trimming stripped 1 base from V and 0 bases from J, with 13 bases between.

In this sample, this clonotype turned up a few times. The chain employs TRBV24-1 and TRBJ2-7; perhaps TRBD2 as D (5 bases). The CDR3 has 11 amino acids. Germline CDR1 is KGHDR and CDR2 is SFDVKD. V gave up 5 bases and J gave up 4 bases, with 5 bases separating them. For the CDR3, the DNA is TGTGCCACCAGTGGGAGGTACGAGCAGTACTTC. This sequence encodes CATSGRYEQYF.

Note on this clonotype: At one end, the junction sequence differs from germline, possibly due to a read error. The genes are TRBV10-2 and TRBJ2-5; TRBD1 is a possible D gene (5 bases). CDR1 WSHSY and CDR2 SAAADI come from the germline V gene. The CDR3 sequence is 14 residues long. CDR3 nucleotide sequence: TGCGCCGGCAGTTCGGACACAACCTACAATGAGCAGTACTTC. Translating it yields CAGSSDTTYNEQYF.

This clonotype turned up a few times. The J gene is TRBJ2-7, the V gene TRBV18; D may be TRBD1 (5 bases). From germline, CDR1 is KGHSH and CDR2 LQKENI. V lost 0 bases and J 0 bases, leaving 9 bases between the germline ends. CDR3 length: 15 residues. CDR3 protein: CASSPPSQVSYEQYF. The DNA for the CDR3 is TGTGCCAGCTCACCACCCTCACAGGTCTCCTACGAGCAGTACTTC.

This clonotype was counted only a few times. In DNA, the CDR3 is TGTGCCAGCAGTGAGACAGTGCCTTACTATGGCTACACCTTC. Translated: CASSETVPYYGYTF. The gene calls are TRBV25-1 and TRBJ1-2; D is possibly TRBD1 (5 bases). Germline V CDR1 and CDR2: MGHDK, SYGVNS. This CDR3 comprises 14 residues. Trimming cost V 3 bases and J 3 bases, with 11 bases left between them.

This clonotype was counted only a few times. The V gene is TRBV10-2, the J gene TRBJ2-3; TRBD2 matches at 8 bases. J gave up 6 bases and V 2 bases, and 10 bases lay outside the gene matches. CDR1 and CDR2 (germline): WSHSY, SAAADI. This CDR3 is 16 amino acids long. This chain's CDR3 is CASSEIPGGPGDTQYF. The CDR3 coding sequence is TGCGCCAGCAGTGAGATCCCGGGAGGGCCTGGGGATACGCAGTATTTT.

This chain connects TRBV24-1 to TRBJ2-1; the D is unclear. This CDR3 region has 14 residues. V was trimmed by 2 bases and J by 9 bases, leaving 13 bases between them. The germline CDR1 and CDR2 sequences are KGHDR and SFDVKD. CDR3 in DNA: TGTGCCACCAGTGATTCTAGACGAATCGGTGAGCAGTTCTTC. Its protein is CATSDSRRIGEQFF.

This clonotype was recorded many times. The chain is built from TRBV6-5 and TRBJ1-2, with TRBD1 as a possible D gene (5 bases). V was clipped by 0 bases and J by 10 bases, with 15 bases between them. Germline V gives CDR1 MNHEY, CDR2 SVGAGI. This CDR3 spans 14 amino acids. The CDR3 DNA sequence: TGTGCCAGCAGTTACTCCAGGTCCGGAGGGGTCTACACCTTC. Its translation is CASSYSRSGGVYTF.

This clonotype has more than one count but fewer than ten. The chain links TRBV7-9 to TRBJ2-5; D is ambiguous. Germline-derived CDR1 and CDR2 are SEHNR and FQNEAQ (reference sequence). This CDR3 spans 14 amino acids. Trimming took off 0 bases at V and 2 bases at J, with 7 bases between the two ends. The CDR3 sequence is CASSLAIPQETQYF. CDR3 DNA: TGTGCCAGCAGCTTAGCGATCCCACAAGAGACCCAGTACTTC.

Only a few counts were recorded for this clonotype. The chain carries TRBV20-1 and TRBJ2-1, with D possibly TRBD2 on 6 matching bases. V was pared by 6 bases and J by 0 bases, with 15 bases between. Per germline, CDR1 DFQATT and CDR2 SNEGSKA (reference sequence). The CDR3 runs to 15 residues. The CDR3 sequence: CSAARGGVSYNEQFF. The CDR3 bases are TGCAGTGCAGCCCGGGGCGGGGTCTCCTACAATGAGCAGTTCTTC.

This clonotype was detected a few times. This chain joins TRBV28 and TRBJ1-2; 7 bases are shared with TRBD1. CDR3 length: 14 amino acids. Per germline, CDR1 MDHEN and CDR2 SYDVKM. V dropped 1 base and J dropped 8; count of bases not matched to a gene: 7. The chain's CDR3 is CASSLLRQGGGYTF. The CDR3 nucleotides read TGTGCCAGCAGTTTATTGCGCCAGGGGGGGGGCTACACCTTC.

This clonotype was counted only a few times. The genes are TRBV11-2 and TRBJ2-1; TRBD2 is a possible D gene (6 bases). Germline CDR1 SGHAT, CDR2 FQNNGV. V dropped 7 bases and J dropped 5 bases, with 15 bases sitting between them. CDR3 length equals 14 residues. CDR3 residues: CASKEQRADNEQFF. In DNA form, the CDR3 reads TGTGCCAGCAAGGAACAGCGGGCTGACAATGAGCAGTTCTTC. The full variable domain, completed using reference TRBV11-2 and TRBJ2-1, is EAGVAQSPRYKIIEKRQSVAFWCNPISGHATLYWYQQILGQGPKLLIQFQNNGVVDDSQLPKDRFSAERLKGVDSTLKIQPAKLEDSAVYLCASKEQRADNEQFFGPGTRLTVL.

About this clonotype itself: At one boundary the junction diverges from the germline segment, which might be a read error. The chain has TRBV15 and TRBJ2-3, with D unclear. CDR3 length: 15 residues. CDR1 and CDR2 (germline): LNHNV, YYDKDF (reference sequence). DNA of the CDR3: TGTGCCACCAGTAGATCCGGAGCAGTCACAGATAGGCAGTATTTT. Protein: CATSRSGAVTDRQYF.

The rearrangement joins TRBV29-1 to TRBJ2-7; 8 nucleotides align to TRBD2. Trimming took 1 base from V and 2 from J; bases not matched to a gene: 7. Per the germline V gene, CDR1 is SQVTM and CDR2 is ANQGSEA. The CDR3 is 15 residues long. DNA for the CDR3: TGCAGCGTTGAAGGTTCTAGCGGGCCTGCCTACGAGCAGTACTTC. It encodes CSVEGSSGPAYEQYF.